Listed below are T cell receptor beta chains from one sample, sequenced in a study of T cell responses to AZD1222 COVID-19 vaccine. Libraries were prepared by immunoSEQ multiplex PCR; TCRdb keeps only in-frame clonotypes and omits some of them. Among roughly 150,000 clones listed, approximately 90% were seen once. The starting material was peripheral blood, obtained 28 days after the second AZD1222 dose. The receptors here all came from an adult who received the AZD1222 COVID-19 vaccine. CDR3s include the opening cysteine and the closing phenylalanine or tryptophan. The D gene is left open where the match is weak.

D,V,CDR3
NA,TRBV5-1,CASSNDRPGGYTF
NA,TRBV11-2,CASSSLQQGGYGYTF
NA,TRBV4-1,CASSAESVNTEAFF
NA,TRBV27,CASRDLTEAFF
NA,TRBV6-6,CASRGEPGEGKLFF
NA,TRBV28,CASSSTYTSGVGTEAFF
TRBD1,TRBV24-1,CATGPGGYEQFF
NA,TRBV15,CATARSGQGIREKLFF
NA,TRBV5-1,CASSLTGADYGYTF
NA,TRBV29-1,CSVEGESSVLETQYF
TRBD1,TRBV30,CAWATGSGNTIYF
NA,TRBV27,CASSSGSTEAFF
TRBD1,TRBV6-1,CASSEEGQGSYEQYF
TRBD2,TRBV5-4,CASSFSGGAEETQYF
NA,TRBV18,CASSPSTGTLSEQYF
TRBD1,TRBV7-3,CASSLYSGTGAPWSGNTIYF
NA,TRBV29-1,CSVDTSHPHNFDTQYF
NA,TRBV7-3,CASSRYQGLAEAFF
TRBD1,TRBV9,CASSLYQTGEYGYTF
NA,TRBV9,CASTQGIAKETQYF
TRBD1,TRBV30,CAWSVTGAEGGYTF
NA,TRBV30,CAWSSRSPLGNQPQHF
TRBD2,TRBV7-9,CAPAPRLADSSYNEQFF
TRBD1,TRBV18,CASSLDRGLNSPLHF
NA,TRBV7-2,CASSLTPGGGANVLTF
NA,TRBV6-2/TRBV6-3,CASSYSSQGSSYEQYF
NA,TRBV9,CASSLGGAGELFF
NA,TRBV19,CASSGQRSYEQYF
TRBD1,TRBV7-2,CASSLATGSLDGYTF
TRBD1,TRBV30,CAWEPGQGWGYTF